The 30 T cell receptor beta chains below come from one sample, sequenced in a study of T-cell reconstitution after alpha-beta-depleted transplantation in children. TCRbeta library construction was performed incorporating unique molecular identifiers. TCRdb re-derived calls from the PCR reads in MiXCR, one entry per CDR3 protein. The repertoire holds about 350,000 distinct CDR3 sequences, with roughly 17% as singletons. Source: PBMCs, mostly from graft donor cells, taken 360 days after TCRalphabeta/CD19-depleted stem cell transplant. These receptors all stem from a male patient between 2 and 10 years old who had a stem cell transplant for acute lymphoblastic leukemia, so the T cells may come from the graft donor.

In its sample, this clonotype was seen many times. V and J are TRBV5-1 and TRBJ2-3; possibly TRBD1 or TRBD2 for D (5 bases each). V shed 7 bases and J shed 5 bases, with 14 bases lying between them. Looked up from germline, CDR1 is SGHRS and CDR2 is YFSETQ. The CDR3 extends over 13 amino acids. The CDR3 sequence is CASRKWDEDTQYF. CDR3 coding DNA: TGCGCCAGCCGGAAATGGGACGAAGATACGCAGTATTTT. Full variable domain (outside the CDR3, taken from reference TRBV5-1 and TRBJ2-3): KAGVTQTPRYLIKTRGQQVTLSCSPISGHRSVSWYQQTPGQGLQFLFEYFSETQRNKGNFPGRFSGRQFSNSRSEMNVSTLELGDSALYLCASRKWDEDTQYFGPGTRLTVL.

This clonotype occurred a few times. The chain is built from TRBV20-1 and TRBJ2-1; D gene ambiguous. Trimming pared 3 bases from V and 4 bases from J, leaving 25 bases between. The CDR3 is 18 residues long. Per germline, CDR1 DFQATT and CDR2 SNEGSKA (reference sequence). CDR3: CSARPLVGVGSSYNEQFF. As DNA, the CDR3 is TGCAGTGCTAGGCCCCTCGTTGGGGTAGGGTCCTCATACAATGAGCAGTTCTTC.

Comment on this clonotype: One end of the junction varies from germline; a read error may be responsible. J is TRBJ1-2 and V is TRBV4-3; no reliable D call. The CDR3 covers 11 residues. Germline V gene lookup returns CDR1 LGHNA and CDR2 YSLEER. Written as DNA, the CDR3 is TGCGCCAGCAGCCAAGGGACTGTCACTTTCTTC. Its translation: CASSQGTVTFF.

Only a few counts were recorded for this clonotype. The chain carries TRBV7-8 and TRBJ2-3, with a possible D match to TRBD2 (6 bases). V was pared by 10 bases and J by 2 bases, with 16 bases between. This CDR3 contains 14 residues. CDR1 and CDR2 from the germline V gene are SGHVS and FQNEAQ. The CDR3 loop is CATYVGGNTDTQYF. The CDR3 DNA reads TGTGCCACTTATGTTGGCGGGAACACAGATACGCAGTATTTT.

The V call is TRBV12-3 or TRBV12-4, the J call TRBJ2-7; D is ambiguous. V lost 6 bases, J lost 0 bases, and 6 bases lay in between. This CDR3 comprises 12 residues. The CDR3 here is CASSWHSYEQYF. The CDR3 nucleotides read TGTGCCAGCAGCTGGCACTCCTACGAGCAGTACTTC.

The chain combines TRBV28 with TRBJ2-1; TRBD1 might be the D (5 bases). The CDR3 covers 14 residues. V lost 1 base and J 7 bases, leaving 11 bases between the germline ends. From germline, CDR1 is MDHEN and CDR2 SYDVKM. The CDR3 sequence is CASSLYPQGNEQFF. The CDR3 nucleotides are TGTGCCAGCAGTTTATATCCGCAGGGAAATGAGCAGTTCTTC.

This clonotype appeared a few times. The CDR3 is CASSPGTLGEQFF. The DNA of the CDR3 is TGCGCCAGCAGCCCCGGGACTTTAGGCGAGCAGTTCTTC. The chain uses TRBV5-1 and TRBJ2-1; tentatively, D is TRBD2 (6 bases). The CDR3 is made up of 13 amino acids. The germline gives CDR1 SGHRS, CDR2 YFSETQ. The germline V and J ends were trimmed by 4 bases and 10 bases, with 15 bases remaining between them.

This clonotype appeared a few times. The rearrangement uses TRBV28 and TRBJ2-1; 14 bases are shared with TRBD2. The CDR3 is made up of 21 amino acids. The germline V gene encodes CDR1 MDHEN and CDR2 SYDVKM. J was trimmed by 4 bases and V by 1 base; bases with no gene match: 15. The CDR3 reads CASSLFDYSGTSGRVYNEQFF. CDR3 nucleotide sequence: TGTGCCAGCAGTTTATTCGACTACTCCGGGACTAGCGGGAGAGTGTACAATGAGCAGTTCTTC.

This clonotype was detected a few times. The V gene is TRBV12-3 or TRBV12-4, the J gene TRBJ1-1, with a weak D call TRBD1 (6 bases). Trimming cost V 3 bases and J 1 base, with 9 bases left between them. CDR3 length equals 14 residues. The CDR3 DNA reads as TGTGCCAGCAGTTTGCAGGGGCCGAACACTGAAGCTTTCTTT. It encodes CASSLQGPNTEAFF.

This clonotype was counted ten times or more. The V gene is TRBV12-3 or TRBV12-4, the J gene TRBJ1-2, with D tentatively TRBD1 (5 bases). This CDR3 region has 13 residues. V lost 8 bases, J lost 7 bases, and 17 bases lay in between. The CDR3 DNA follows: TGTGCCAGCGGAGCCCAGGGTAGTTTTGGCTACACCTTC. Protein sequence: CASGAQGSFGYTF.

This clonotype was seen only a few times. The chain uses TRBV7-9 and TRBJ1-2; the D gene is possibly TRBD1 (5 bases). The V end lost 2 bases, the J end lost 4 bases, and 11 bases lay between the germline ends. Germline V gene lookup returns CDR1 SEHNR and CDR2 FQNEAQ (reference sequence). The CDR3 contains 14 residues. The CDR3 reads CASSLIAGSYGYTF. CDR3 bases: TGTGCCAGCAGCTTAATTGCAGGGTCCTATGGCTACACCTTC.

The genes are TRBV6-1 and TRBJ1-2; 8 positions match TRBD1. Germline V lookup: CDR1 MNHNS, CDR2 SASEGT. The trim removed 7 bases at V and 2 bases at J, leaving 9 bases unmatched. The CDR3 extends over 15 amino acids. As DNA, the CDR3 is TGTGCCAGCACCCGGCCCGGACAGGGAAACTATGGCTACACCTTC. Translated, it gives CASTRPGQGNYGYTF.

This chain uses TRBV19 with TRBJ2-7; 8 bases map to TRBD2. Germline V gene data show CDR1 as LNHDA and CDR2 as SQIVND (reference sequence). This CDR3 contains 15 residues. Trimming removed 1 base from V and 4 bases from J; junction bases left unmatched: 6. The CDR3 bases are TGTGCCAGTAGTATAGCGGTCGGGAGGGGATACGAGCAGTACTTC. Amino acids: CASSIAVGRGYEQYF.

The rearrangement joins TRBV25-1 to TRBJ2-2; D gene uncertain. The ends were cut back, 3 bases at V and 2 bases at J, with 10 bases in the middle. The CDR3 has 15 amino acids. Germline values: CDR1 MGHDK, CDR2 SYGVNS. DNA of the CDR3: TGTGCCAGCAGTGAGTTTGGTCTAAACACCGGGGAGCTGTTTTTT. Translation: CASSEFGLNTGELFF.

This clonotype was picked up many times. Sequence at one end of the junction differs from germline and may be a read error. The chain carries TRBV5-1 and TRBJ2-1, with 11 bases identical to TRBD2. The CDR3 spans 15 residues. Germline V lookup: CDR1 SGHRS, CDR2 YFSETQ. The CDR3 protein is CASSRTSGSYNEQFF. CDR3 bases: TGTGCCAGCAGCCGAACTAGCGGGAGTTACAATGAGCAGTTCTTC. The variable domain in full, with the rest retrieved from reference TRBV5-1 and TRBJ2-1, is KAGVTQTPRYLIKTRGQQVTLSCSPISGHRSVSWYQQTPGQGLQFLFEYFSETQRNKGNFPGRFSGRQFSNSRSEMNVSTLELGDSALYLCASSRTSGSYNEQFFGPGTRLTVL.

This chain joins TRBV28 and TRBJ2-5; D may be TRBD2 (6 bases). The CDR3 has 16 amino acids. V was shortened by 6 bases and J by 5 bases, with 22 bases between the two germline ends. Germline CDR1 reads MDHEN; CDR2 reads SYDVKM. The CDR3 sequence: CASSRSGVMGWETQYF. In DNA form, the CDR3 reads TGTGCCAGCAGCCGTAGCGGAGTTATGGGATGGGAGACCCAGTACTTC.

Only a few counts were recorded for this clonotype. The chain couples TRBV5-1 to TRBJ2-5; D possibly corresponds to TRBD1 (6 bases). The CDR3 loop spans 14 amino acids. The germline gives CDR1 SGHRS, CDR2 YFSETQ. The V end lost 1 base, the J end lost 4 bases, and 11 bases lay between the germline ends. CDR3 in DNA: TGCGCCAGCAGCTTGAGCAGGGGAGTAGAGACCCAGTACTTC. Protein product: CASSLSRGVETQYF.

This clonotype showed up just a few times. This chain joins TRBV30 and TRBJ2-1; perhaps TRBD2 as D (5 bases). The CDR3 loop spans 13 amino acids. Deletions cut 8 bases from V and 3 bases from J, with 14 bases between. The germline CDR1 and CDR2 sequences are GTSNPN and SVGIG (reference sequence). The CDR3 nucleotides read TGTGCCGGAGGAAGACCGATCTACAATGAGCAGTTCTTC. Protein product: CAGGRPIYNEQFF.

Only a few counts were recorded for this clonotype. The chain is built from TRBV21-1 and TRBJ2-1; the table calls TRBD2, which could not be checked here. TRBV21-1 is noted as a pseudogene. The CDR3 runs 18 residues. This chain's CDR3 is CASSKEQREGLRFNEQFF. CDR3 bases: TGTGCCAGCAGCAAAGAGCAGCGGGAGGGCCTTCGTTTCAATGAGCAGTTCTTC.

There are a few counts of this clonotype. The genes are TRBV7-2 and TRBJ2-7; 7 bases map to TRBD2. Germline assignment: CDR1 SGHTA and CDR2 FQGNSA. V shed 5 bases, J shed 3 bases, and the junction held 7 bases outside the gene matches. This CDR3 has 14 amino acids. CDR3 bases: TGTGCCAGCAGCCGGGCCGGGGGGATCTACGAGCAGTACTTC. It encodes CASSRAGGIYEQYF.

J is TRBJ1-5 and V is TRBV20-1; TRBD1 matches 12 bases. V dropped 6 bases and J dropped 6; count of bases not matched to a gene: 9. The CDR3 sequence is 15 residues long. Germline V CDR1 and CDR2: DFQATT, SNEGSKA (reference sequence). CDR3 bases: TGCAGTGCCACTACCGGGACAGGGGGCACTCAGCCCCAGCATTTT. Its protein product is CSATTGTGGTQPQHF.

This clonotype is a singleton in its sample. CDR3 sequence (DNA): TGTGCCAGCAGTTTAGCCAGGATAATGATGAACACTGAAGCTTTCTTT. It translates to CASSLARIMMNTEAFF. This chain links TRBV12-3 or TRBV12-4 with TRBJ1-1; D unresolved. CDR3 size: 16 residues. The germline V and J ends were trimmed by 0 bases and 0 bases, with 11 bases remaining between them.

The CDR3 nucleotides read TGCAGCGTTGAAAAGGGAGGGACTGAAGCTTTCTTT. As protein: CSVEKGGTEAFF. The rearrangement uses TRBV29-1 and TRBJ1-1; D uncertain. With 2 bases removed from V and 5 bases from J, the gap between germline ends came to 9 bases. CDR3 length: 12 residues. Per the germline V gene, CDR1 is SQVTM and CDR2 is ANQGSEA.

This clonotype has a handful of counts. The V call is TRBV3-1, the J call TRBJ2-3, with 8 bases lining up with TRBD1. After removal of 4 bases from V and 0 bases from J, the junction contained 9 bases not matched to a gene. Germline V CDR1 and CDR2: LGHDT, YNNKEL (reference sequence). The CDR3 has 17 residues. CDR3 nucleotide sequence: TGTGCCAGCAGCCGTTTGACAGGGGTGCCTAGCACAGATACGCAGTATTTT. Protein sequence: CASSRLTGVPSTDTQYF.

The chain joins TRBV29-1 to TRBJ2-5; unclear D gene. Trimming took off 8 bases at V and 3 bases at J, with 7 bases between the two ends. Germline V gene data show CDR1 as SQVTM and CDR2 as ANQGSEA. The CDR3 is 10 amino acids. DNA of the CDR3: TGCAGCATCACGAAAGAGACCCAGTACTTC. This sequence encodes CSITKETQYF.

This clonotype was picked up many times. CDR3 DNA sequence: TGTGCCAGCAGGTGGGGTGGAAAGCAGTTCTTC. Encoded protein: CASRWGGKQFF. This chain links TRBV12-3 or TRBV12-4 with TRBJ2-1, with unresolved D. This CDR3 contains 11 residues. The ends were cut back, 6 bases at V and 11 bases at J, with 11 bases in the middle.

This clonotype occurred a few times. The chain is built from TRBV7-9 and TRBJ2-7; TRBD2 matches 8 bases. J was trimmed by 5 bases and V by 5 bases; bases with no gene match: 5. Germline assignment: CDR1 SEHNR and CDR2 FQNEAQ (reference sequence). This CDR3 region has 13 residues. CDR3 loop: CASSLGTSNEQYF. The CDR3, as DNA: TGTGCCAGCAGCCTAGGGACTAGTAACGAGCAGTACTTC.

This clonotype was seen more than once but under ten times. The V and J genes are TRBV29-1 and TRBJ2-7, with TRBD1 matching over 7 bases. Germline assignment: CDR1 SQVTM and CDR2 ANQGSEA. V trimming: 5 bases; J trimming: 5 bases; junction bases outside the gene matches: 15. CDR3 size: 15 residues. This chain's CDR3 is CSVLSIPGQSHEQYF. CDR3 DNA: TGCAGCGTTTTGTCTATCCCGGGACAGTCCCACGAGCAGTACTTC.

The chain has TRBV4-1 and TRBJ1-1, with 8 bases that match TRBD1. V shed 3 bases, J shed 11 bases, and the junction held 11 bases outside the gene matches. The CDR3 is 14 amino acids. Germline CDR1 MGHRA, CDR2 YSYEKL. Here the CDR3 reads CASSQGDRGHGAFF. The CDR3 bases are TGCGCCAGCAGCCAGGGAGACAGGGGCCACGGCGCTTTCTTT.

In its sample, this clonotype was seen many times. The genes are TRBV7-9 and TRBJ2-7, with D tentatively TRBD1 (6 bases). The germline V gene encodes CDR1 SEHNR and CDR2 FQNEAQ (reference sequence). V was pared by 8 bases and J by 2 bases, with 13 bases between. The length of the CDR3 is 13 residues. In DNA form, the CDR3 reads TGTGCCAGCGAGGGGACACCCGCCTACGAGCAGTACTTC. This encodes CASEGTPAYEQYF.